The rows below give T cell receptor beta chains drawn from one sample of a study of cytomegalovirus exposure and HLA in healthy donors. TCRdb keeps only in-frame clones here, not all; method: immunoSEQ multiplex PCR. This table has about 350,000 clones, roughly 87% appearing once. Sequenced material: PBMCs. The receptors stem from a woman between 25 and 40 years old in good health and CMV-seropositive. The CDR3 runs from the conserved cysteine through the conserved F or W. A D gene is named only where the DNA matches it firmly. Clone sizes are given selectively: once, few, many, or a class where the clone is expanded.

V,J,D,size,CDR3,DNA
TRBV11-3,TRBJ2-3,.,.,CASSLGRGGDTQYF,TGTGCCAGCAGCCTCGGTAGGGGAGGAGATACGCAGTATTTT
TRBV11-2,TRBJ1-2,.,.,CASRQRTEGNYGYTF,TGTGCCAGCAGACAAAGGACGGAGGGGAACTATGGCTACACCTTC
TRBV6-1,TRBJ2-2,TRBD2,.,CASSDGGANTGELFF,TGTGCCAGCAGTGACGGGGGGGCGAACACCGGGGAGCTGTTTTTT
TRBV4-3,TRBJ1-1,.,.,CASSQRGGSRNTEAFF,TGCGCCAGCAGCCAAAGAGGAGGGAGTCGGAACACTGAAGCTTTCTTT
TRBV29-1,TRBJ2-1,.,.,CSVDNRGGNEQFF,TGCAGCGTCGATAACAGGGGAGGCAATGAGCAGTTCTTC
TRBV9,TRBJ1-6,.,.,CASSPRGDSSYNSPLHF,TGTGCCAGCAGCCCGAGAGGTGATAGCTCCTATAATTCACCCCTCCACTTT
TRBV29-1,TRBJ2-7,TRBD1,.,CSVVTGASYEQYF,TGCAGCGTAGTTACAGGGGCCTCCTACGAGCAGTACTTC
TRBV9,TRBJ1-6,TRBD1,.,CASSFGTGGGSPLHF,TGTGCCAGCAGCTTTGGGACAGGGGGCGGTTCACCCCTCCACTTT
TRBV6-4,TRBJ2-1,.,once,CASSLGGTPTYNEQFF,TGTGCCAGCAGTTTAGGGGGGACACCTACTTACAATGAGCAGTTCTTC
TRBV30,TRBJ2-7,.,.,CAWSRGLGEQYF,TGTGCCTGGAGCCGGGGCCTCGGCGAGCAGTACTTC
TRBV2,TRBJ2-7,TRBD1,.,CATRDSDSYEQYF,TGTGCCACCAGGGACAGTGATTCTTACGAGCAGTACTTC
TRBV6-5,TRBJ1-6,.,.,CASSYRGANSPLHF,TGTGCCAGCAGTTACCGGGGTGCCAATTCACCCCTCCACTTT
TRBV5-1,TRBJ2-2,.,.,CASSDPPGAANTGELFF,TGCGCCAGCAGCGATCCCCCCGGAGCGGCGAACACCGGGGAGCTGTTTTTT
TRBV7-2,TRBJ1-5,.,.,CASSLRGIVGNQPQHF,TGTGCCAGCAGCTTAAGGGGGATAGTAGGCAATCAGCCCCAGCATTTT
TRBV5-1,TRBJ2-2,TRBD2,.,CASSLTSGSSTGELFF,TGCGCCAGCAGCTTGACTAGCGGGAGCAGCACCGGGGAGCTGTTTTTT
TRBV15,TRBJ1-5,.,.,CATSRVAPNQPQHF,TGTGCCACCAGCAGAGTCGCCCCGAATCAGCCCCAGCATTTT
TRBV6-1,TRBJ2-1,TRBD2,few,CASSDPTSGGPYEQFF,TGTGCCAGCAGTGACCCGACTAGCGGGGGGCCCTATGAGCAGTTCTTC
TRBV6-1,TRBJ1-1,.,.,CASGKGNMNTEAFF,TGTGCCAGCGGGAAAGGTAATATGAACACTGAAGCTTTCTTT
TRBV4-1,TRBJ2-1,.,.,CASSQVRSYNEQFF,TGCGCCAGCAGCCAAGTGCGCTCCTACAATGAGCAGTTCTTC